The 22 T cell receptor beta chains below all came from one sample that was sequenced in a study of shared clonotypes between healthy human individuals. Clones were sequenced by immunoSEQ multiplex PCR, and TCRdb holds only the in-frame ones, with some missing. Counted here are 2.5 million or so clones, roughly nine tenths occurring once; the ten biggest clones make up around 0.15%. Material for sequencing was naive CD4+ T cells sorted from blood. The subset: CD45RA+ positively selected. These receptors originate from a man aged 18 to 35 in good health.

The chain combines TRBV28 with TRBJ2-5; D is uncertain. Germline CDR1 and CDR2: MDHEN and SYDVKM. The CDR3 length is 14 residues. The V gene lost 7 bases and the J gene lost 0 bases, with 12 bases spanning the gap. The CDR3 spells CASTEHKYQETQYF. The CDR3 region has the DNA TGTGCCAGCACTGAGCATAAGTACCAAGAGACCCAGTACTTC. The whole variable domain, remainder taken from reference TRBV28 and TRBJ2-5, is DVKVTQSSRYLVKRTGEKVFLECVQDMDHENMFWYRQDPGLGLRLIYFSYDVKMKEKGDIPEGYSVSREKKERFSLILESASTNQTSMYLCASTEHKYQETQYFGPGTRLLVL.

The chain couples TRBV19 to TRBJ2-1; tentative D call: TRBD2 (5 bases). V shed 3 bases and J shed 3 bases, with 15 bases lying between them. Per germline, CDR1 LNHDA and CDR2 SQIVND (reference sequence). The CDR3 is 16 amino acids. The CDR3 reads CASSIRTEVHYNEQFF. Here the CDR3 DNA reads TGTGCCAGTAGTATCCGGACTGAGGTACACTACAATGAGCAGTTCTTC.

With respect to this clone: Other DNA variants within this sample encode the same CDR3. J is TRBJ2-5 and V is TRBV2; a weak D match, TRBD1 (7 bases). This CDR3 is built from 13 residues. CDR1 is SNHLY, CDR2 FYNNEI, per germline. V was shortened by 6 bases and J by 4 bases, with 12 bases between the two germline ends. CDR3 nucleotide sequence: TGTGCCAGCAGACGACAGGGAGGAGAGACCCAGTACTTC. Protein product: CASRRQGGETQYF.

This clone was detected once. V is TRBV19 and J is TRBJ1-5; no clear D gene. The CDR3 is made up of 14 amino acids. The V end was cut by 1 base, the J end by 5 bases, with 9 bases between. Looked up from germline, CDR1 is LNHDA and CDR2 is SQIVND (reference sequence). CDR3 protein: CASSIVGQDQPQHF. CDR3 coding DNA: TGTGCCAGTAGTATAGTTGGGCAGGATCAGCCCCAGCATTTT.

About this clone: Other DNA sequences in the sample encode the same CDR3. The rearrangement uses TRBV4-3 and TRBJ1-4, with TRBD1 matching over 7 bases. Trimming cost V 4 bases and J 4 bases; bases outside gene matches: 6. The CDR3 totals 15 residues. In germline, CDR1 is LGHNA, CDR2 YSLEER. The CDR3: CASSRGTALNEKLFF. CDR3 sequence (DNA): TGCGCCAGCAGCCGGGGGACAGCCCTTAATGAAAAACTGTTTTTT.

The gene calls are TRBV7-9 and TRBJ2-7; D call uncertain. This CDR3 is 15 amino acids long. V lost 2 bases, J lost 0 bases, and 11 bases lay in between. CDR1 and CDR2 from the germline V gene are SEHNR and FQNEAQ (reference sequence). CDR3 nucleotide sequence: TGTGCCAGCAGCTTATGGACCGGAAGCTCCTACGAGCAGTACTTC. This gives the protein CASSLWTGSSYEQYF. The full variable domain, with the rest looked up from reference TRBV7-9 and TRBJ2-7, is DTGVSQNPRHKITKRGQNVTFRCDPISEHNRLYWYRQTLGQGPEFLTYFQNEAQLEKSRLLSDRFSAERPKGSFSTLEIQRTEQGDSAMYLCASSLWTGSSYEQYFGPGTRLTVT.

The chain couples TRBV5-1 to TRBJ2-3, with 8 positions matching TRBD1. This CDR3 is built from 13 residues. V shed 6 bases and J 3 bases; nucleotides not matched to a gene: 3. Germline values: CDR1 SGHRS, CDR2 YFSETQ. The CDR3 is CASKRQGTDTQYF. The CDR3 nucleotides are TGCGCCAGCAAGAGACAGGGGACAGATACGCAGTATTTT.

This chain joins TRBV7-9 and TRBJ2-7, with 7 bases identical to TRBD1. This CDR3 has 14 residues. With V trimmed by 5 bases and J by 6 bases, 10 bases remained unmatched. CDR1 is SEHNR and CDR2 is FQNEAQ in the germline V gene (reference sequence). The CDR3 DNA is TGTGCCAGCAGCATGACAGGGACGCTCCTCGAGCAGTACTTC. Its protein is CASSMTGTLLEQYF.

This sequence joins TRBV7-9 and TRBJ2-7; 7 nucleotides match TRBD1. Germline trimming cut 5 bases from V and 5 bases from J; bases unmatched to any gene: 15. The germline gives CDR1 SEHNR, CDR2 FQNEAQ (reference sequence). The CDR3 runs 16 residues. CDR3: CASSRTQTGKSDEQYF. The CDR3 nucleotides read TGTGCCAGCAGCCGAACCCAGACAGGGAAGAGCGACGAGCAGTACTTC.

Notes on this clone: At the DNA level, this CDR3 is encoded by other sequences in the same sample as well. This chain connects TRBV9 to TRBJ2-7; D not resolved. With 0 bases removed from V and 2 bases from J, the gap between germline ends came to 9 bases. The CDR3 extends over 14 amino acids. CDR1 is SGDLS and CDR2 is YYNGEE in the germline V gene. CDR3 in amino acids: CASSVDVGTYEQYF. CDR3 nucleotide sequence: TGTGCCAGCAGCGTAGATGTAGGTACCTACGAGCAGTACTTC.

The table lists this clone with a few counts. The chain employs TRBV6-1 and TRBJ1-5; D is unresolved. The CDR3 is 13 residues long. Trimming shortened V by 7 bases and J by 2 bases, and 9 bases separated the two germline ends. In germline, CDR1 is MNHNS, CDR2 SASEGT. Written as DNA, the CDR3 is TGTGCCAGCACCCAGAGGGGCAATCAGCCCCAGCATTTT. Its translation is CASTQRGNQPQHF.

The J gene is TRBJ2-1, the V gene TRBV7-2; 11 bases align to TRBD2. V trimming: 5 bases; J trimming: 0 bases; junction bases outside the gene matches: 9. This CDR3 comprises 18 residues. The V gene's germline CDR1 is SGHTA and CDR2 FQGNSA. The CDR3 here is CASSVRGLADSSYNEQFF. The DNA of the CDR3 is TGTGCCAGCAGCGTAAGGGGACTAGCGGATAGCTCCTACAATGAGCAGTTCTTC.

The gene calls are TRBV19 and TRBJ2-5; TRBD1 or TRBD2 may be the D gene (7 bases each). The V end lost 3 bases, the J end lost 6 bases, and 20 bases lay between the germline ends. The CDR3 loop spans 16 amino acids. Germline CDR1 and CDR2: LNHDA and SQIVND (reference sequence). The DNA for the CDR3 is TGTGCCAGTAGTATGGGGGGGACAGTCAGCAAGAAGACCCAGTACTTC. It specifies CASSMGGTVSKKTQYF. Combining the CDR3 with reference TRBV19 and TRBJ2-5 gives the whole variable domain DGGITQSPKYLFRKEGQNVTLSCEQNLNHDAMYWYRQDPGQGLRLIYYSQIVNDFQKGDIAEGYSVSREKKESFPLTVTSAQKNPTAFYLCASSMGGTVSKKTQYFGPGTRLLVL.

This clone was seen a single time. The J gene is TRBJ1-2, the V gene TRBV28; D possibly corresponds to TRBD1 (6 bases). The CDR3 totals 18 residues. The V end lost 4 bases, the J end lost 8 bases, and 29 bases lay between the germline ends. Germline loops: CDR1 MDHEN, CDR2 SYDVKM. The DNA for the CDR3 is TGTGCCAGCAGTTCTGCATCACTAGGGGACTGGGGGCGATGGGGCTACACCTTC. It specifies CASSSASLGDWGRWGYTF.

V usage is TRBV27 and J usage is TRBJ1-2, with a tentative D call TRBD1 (6 bases). The CDR3 loop spans 16 amino acids. CDR1 is MNHEY and CDR2 is SMNVEV in the germline V gene (reference sequence). Trimming removed 0 bases at V and 1 base at J, with 12 bases between. This chain's CDR3 is CASSLSLGRGNYGYTF. The CDR3 bases are TGTGCCAGCAGTTTATCGCTAGGCAGGGGTAACTATGGCTACACCTTC.

The gene calls are TRBV10-3 and TRBJ1-3; 8 bases line up with TRBD1. The J segment lost 5 bases and the V segment lost 10 bases, leaving 10 bases of the junction unmatched. CDR1 ENHRY and CDR2 SYGVKD come from the germline V gene. This CDR3 comprises 14 residues. The CDR3 protein is CATLRQGWRNTIYF. The CDR3 coding sequence is TGTGCCACCCTCAGACAGGGGTGGAGAAACACCATATATTTT.

As for this clone: The same CDR3 also results from other DNA sequences found in this sample. The rearrangement links TRBV9 to TRBJ1-1; D is uncertain. V lost 0 bases and J lost 2, with 5 bases in between. In germline, CDR1 is SGDLS, CDR2 YYNGEE. The CDR3 has 13 amino acids. The chain's CDR3 is CASSVESNTEAFF. CDR3 sequence (DNA): TGTGCCAGCAGCGTAGAAAGCAACACTGAAGCTTTCTTT.

The CDR3 sequence: CASSFGGRDEQYF. In nucleotides, the CDR3 is TGTGCCAGCAGCTTCGGAGGGAGGGACGAGCAGTACTTC. The V gene is TRBV5-6, the J gene TRBJ2-5, with 7 nucleotides matching TRBD2. The DNA end lines up better with TRBJ2-7; the J call may be wrong. The CDR3 is 13 residues long. Per germline, CDR1 SGHDT and CDR2 YYEEEE.

V gene TRBV4-2 combines with J gene TRBJ1-4, with TRBD1 as a possible D gene (6 bases). V was pared by 6 bases and J by 2 bases, with 16 bases between. The germline gives CDR1 LGHNA, CDR2 YNFKEQ. The CDR3 sequence is 16 residues long. CDR3 DNA sequence: TGTGCCAGCAGTCAACAGGGTTGGGTTACTAATGAAAAACTGTTTTTT. This codes for CASSQQGWVTNEKLFF.

This chain uses TRBV30 with TRBJ1-4; TRBD1 is a possible D gene (6 bases). The length of the CDR3 is 15 residues. Germline assignment: CDR1 GTSNPN and CDR2 SVGIG (reference sequence). Trimming left V 2 bases short and J 8 bases short, with 18 bases between. CDR3 in amino acids: CAWSLWGRRYEKLFF. Written as DNA, the CDR3 is TGTGCCTGGAGTCTTTGGGGGCGGCGGTACGAAAAACTGTTTTTT.

The chain uses TRBV2 and TRBJ2-4, with D hard to call. Trimming took off 3 bases at V and 2 bases at J, with 11 bases between the two ends. The CDR3 sequence is 15 residues long. Germline values: CDR1 SNHLY, CDR2 FYNNEI. CDR3 protein: CASSDGTFSKNIQYF. The CDR3, as DNA: TGTGCCAGCAGTGATGGTACCTTCTCCAAAAACATTCAGTACTTC.

This chain uses TRBV9 with TRBJ2-3; 7 bases match TRBD2. Germline V CDR1 and CDR2: SGDLS, YYNGEE. Germline trimming cut 4 bases from V and 2 bases from J; bases unmatched to any gene: 13. This CDR3 comprises 17 residues. The chain's CDR3 is CASSKGLEKSSTDTQYF. The CDR3 bases are TGTGCCAGCAGCAAAGGACTAGAAAAAAGTTCCACAGATACGCAGTATTTT.